This T cell receptor beta chain emerged from a study of PD-1 blockade in classical Hodgkin lymphoma. The study's findings and limits: A significant rise in TCR diversity by C4D1 was seen for CD4+ but not CD8+ cells. Some patients began nivolumab under 1 year after ASCT. These patients were excluded from later analyses. Complete responders possessed baseline diversity comparable to newly diagnosed patients.

CDR1 is MNHEY, CDR2 SVGAGI, per germline. The CDR3 spans 14 residues. J lost 4 bases, V lost 5 bases, and 6 bases had no gene match. Patients all relapsed after autologous stem cell transplantation, and there was variation in brentuximab vedotin exposure. Produced via immunoSEQ multiplex PCR; TCRdb's table is partial and in-frame only. Here the sample spans over 70,000 clones, 75% to 90% being singletons. This clone has just a few counts. Antigen: not known. Other nucleotide sequences from this sample produce the same CDR3. This clonotype was sampled from a human donor with classical Hodgkin lymphoma. The V call is TRBV6-5, the J call TRBJ1-1; 8 bases map to TRBD1. Sequences were derived from peripheral blood mononuclear cells (PBMCs), sampled at baseline. Here the CDR3 reads CASSTTGVGTEAFF. The CDR3 nucleotides are TGTGCCAGCAGTACGACAGGGGTTGGCACTGAAGCTTTCTTT.